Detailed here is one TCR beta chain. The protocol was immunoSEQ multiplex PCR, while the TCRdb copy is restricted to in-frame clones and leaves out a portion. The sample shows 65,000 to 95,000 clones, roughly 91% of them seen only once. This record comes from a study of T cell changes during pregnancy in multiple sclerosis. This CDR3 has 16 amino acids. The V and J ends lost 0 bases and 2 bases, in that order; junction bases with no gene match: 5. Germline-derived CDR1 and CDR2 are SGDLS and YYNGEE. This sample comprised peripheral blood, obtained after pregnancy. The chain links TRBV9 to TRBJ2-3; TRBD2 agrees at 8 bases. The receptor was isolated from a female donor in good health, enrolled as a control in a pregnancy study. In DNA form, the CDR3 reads TGTGCCAGCAGCGTAGCGGGAGGGTCCGTCACAGATACGCAGTATTTT. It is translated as CASSVAGGSVTDTQYF. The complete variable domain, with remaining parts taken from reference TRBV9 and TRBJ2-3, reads DSGVTQTPKHLITATGQRVTLRCSPRSGDLSVYWYQQSLDQGLQFLIQYYNGEERAKGNILERFSAQQFPDLHSELNLSSLELGDSALYFCASSVAGGSVTDTQYFGPGTRLTVL.